This TCR beta chain is from a study of blood T cells in healthy people across ages. Study background: Every two T cells gave about one barcoded beta molecule via template switching.

Germline V gives CDR1 DFQATT, CDR2 SNEGSKA (reference sequence). This CDR3 is 13 amino acids long. Investigators took approximately 10 milliliters of peripheral blood from every donor. PBMCs numbering at least 6.5 million were isolated per sample. The use of a sample-barcoded 5' primer and a J-beta primer mix characterized a second PCR of about 7 to 12 cycles. TCRdb reprocessed the 5' RACE reads via MiXCR and lists one record per CDR3 protein. Altogether about 1.4 million distinct CDR3 sequences are present, 45% to 70% being singletons, with the ten largest covering roughly 6.3%. This chain connects TRBV20-1 to TRBJ2-5; TRBD2 matches 8 bases. The receptor was isolated from a man younger than 35 in good health. Material: blood. DNA for the CDR3: TGCAGACCCAGCGGGGGCCTCCAAGAGACCCAGTACTTC. This encodes CRPSGGLQETQYF.